The entry below describes one TCR beta chain. TCRdb re-called the RT-PCR reads through MiXCR, storing one row per CDR3 protein. The sample includes about a million distinct CDR3 sequences, roughly 17% of them seen just once. The sample originates from a study of patients and donors after allogeneic stem cell transplantation. This TCR was recovered from a human donor who was either an allogeneic HSCT recipient or a stem cell or donor lymphocyte infusion donor (not recorded which). It is not recorded whose cells these are; they may come from a transplant donor. Specimen: blood, either unsorted or a sorted T cell fraction (not recorded which).

CDR3 protein: CASGWDNTGELFF. CDR3 in DNA: TGTGCTAGTGGTTGGGATAACACCGGGGAGCTGTTTTTT. This rearrangement joins TRBV12-5 to TRBJ2-2; the D is unclear. V was pared by 4 bases and J by 2 bases, with 5 bases between. This CDR3 contains 13 residues. Germline CDR1 and CDR2: LGHNT and FRNRAP. The full variable domain, with the rest looked up from reference TRBV12-5 and TRBJ2-2, is DARVTQTPRHKVTEMGQEVTMRCQPILGHNTVFWYRQTMMQGLELLAYFRNRAPLDDSGMPKDRFSAEMPDATLATLKIQPSEPRDSAVYFCASGWDNTGELFFGEGSRLTVL.